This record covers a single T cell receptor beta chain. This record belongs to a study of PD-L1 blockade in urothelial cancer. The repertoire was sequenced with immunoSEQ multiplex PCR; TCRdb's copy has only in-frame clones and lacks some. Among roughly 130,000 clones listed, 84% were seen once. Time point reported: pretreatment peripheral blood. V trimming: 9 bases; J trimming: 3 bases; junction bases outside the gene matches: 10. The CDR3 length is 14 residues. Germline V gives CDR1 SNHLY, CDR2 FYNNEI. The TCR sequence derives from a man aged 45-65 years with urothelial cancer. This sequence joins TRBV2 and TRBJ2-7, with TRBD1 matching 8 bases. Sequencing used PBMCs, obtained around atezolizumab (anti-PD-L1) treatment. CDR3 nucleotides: TGTGCCAGTCAAGTCCGGGACAGGTACTACGAGCAGTACTTC. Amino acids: CASQVRDRYYEQYF.